Listed here are 9 T cell receptor beta chains from one sample, sequenced in a study of shared clonotypes between healthy human individuals. TCRdb's copy holds only in-frame clones and misses some; the assay was immunoSEQ multiplex PCR. The data contain about 470,000 clones, roughly 83% of them singletons. The sample taken for sequencing was PBMCs. All receptors come from a middle-aged woman in good health. Some clones in this sample may be carry-over from other donors' samples.

The chain couples TRBV6-1 to TRBJ2-2; D uncertain. Trimming pared 4 bases from V and 7 bases from J, leaving 10 bases between. The CDR3 consists of 13 residues. Per the germline V gene, CDR1 is MNHNS and CDR2 is SASEGT. CDR3 amino acids: CASSGVGFGELFF. CDR3 coding DNA: TGTGCCAGCAGTGGGGTGGGGTTCGGGGAGCTGTTTTTT.

This clone was observed a single time. The chain links TRBV2 to TRBJ1-4; D is unresolved. The CDR3 loop spans 12 amino acids. The V end was cut by 5 bases, the J end by 10 bases, with 11 bases between. Germline CDR1 and CDR2: SNHLY and FYNNEI. CDR3 residues: CASSPREVKLFF. The CDR3 DNA reads TGTGCCAGCAGTCCCCGGGAGGTAAAACTGTTTTTT.

Turning to this clone: Since a far larger clone is one base different, this is likely a read error. The chain recombines TRBV6-6 with TRBJ2-2; a possible D gene is TRBD1 (6 bases). The germline gives CDR1 MNHNY, CDR2 SVGAGI (reference sequence). The V end lost 6 bases, the J end lost 3 bases, and 11 bases lay between the germline ends. The length of the CDR3 is 14 residues. The CDR3 coding sequence is TGTGCCAGCAGGTCAGGGGCGGACACCGGGGAGCTGTTTTTT. This sequence encodes CASRSGADTGELFF.

This clone was picked up one time. This chain links TRBV18 with TRBJ2-1; 12 nucleotides agree with TRBD2. J lost 9 bases, V lost 3 bases, and 12 bases had no gene match. Looked up from germline, CDR1 is KGHSH and CDR2 is LQKENI. The CDR3 totals 17 residues. The CDR3 nucleotides are TGTGCCAGCTCACCTGAGACTAGCGGGGGTTCTTTCGGTGAGCAGTTCTTC. Translating gives CASSPETSGGSFGEQFF.

This clone showed up just a few times. The chain links TRBV4-1 to TRBJ2-7; TRBD2 matches at 9 bases. The length of the CDR3 is 16 residues. Germline V gene sequence: CDR1 MGHRA, CDR2 YSYEKL. Trimming cost V 0 bases and J 4 bases; bases outside gene matches: 7. CDR3 sequence: CASSQDLSGSGYEQYF. The CDR3 DNA follows: TGCGCCAGCAGCCAAGATCTTAGCGGGAGTGGTTACGAGCAGTACTTC.

This chain uses TRBV2 with TRBJ2-2; possibly TRBD1 or TRBD2 for D (5 bases each). The CDR3 has 16 residues. V was cut by 6 bases and J by 0 bases, with 14 bases left in between. Germline assignment: CDR1 SNHLY and CDR2 FYNNEI. The DNA for the CDR3 is TGTGCCAGCAGCGAGGGACGGTCAGCGAACACCGGGGAGCTGTTTTTT. This translates into CASSEGRSANTGELFF.

This clone was observed a few times. The chain has TRBV30 and TRBJ2-5, with D possibly being TRBD1 (6 bases). The V gene's germline CDR1 is GTSNPN and CDR2 SVGIG (reference sequence). The length of the CDR3 is 13 residues. V was cut by 2 bases and J by 0 bases, with 7 bases left in between. The CDR3 DNA follows: TGTGCCTGGAGTAGGGGGTACCAAGAGACCCAGTACTTC. Protein: CAWSRGYQETQYF.

The chain combines TRBV2 with TRBJ1-2; D is undetermined. V was trimmed by 6 bases and J by 4 bases, leaving 15 bases between them. The length of the CDR3 is 14 residues. CDR1 and CDR2 (germline): SNHLY, FYNNEI. CDR3 region: CASSGAGSLYGYTF. CDR3 in DNA: TGTGCCAGCAGCGGAGCCGGGTCGCTCTATGGCTACACCTTC.

The chain is built from TRBV7-8 and TRBJ2-3; D uncertain. V lost 1 base and J lost 0, with 11 bases in between. CDR3 length equals 16 residues. Looked up from germline, CDR1 is SGHVS and CDR2 is FQNEAQ. The DNA for the CDR3 is TGTGCCAGCAGCTTAGGTGGCGGCACTAGCACAGATACGCAGTATTTT. Its translation is CASSLGGGTSTDTQYF.